The clone carrying this TCR beta chain was recorded only once. Antigen: not known. The timepoints at which blood was sampled were baseline, cycle 4 day 1, and cycle 7 day 1. The repertoire was sequenced with immunoSEQ multiplex PCR; TCRdb's copy has only in-frame clones and lacks some. The sample carries about 82,000 clones, 90% to 95% recorded once. There are 18 residues in the CDR3. Trimming took off 4 bases at V and 6 bases at J, with 24 bases between the two ends. Per the germline V gene, CDR1 is MGHRA and CDR2 is YSYEKL. The sample belongs to a study of OX40 agonist ivuxolimab in advanced cancers. Broader study findings: Not determined was the antigen specificity of the expanded peripheral T cells. Part of the nonresponder group also had normalized T-cell clonal expansion that was low.

The source is an adult with an advanced solid tumor such as melanoma, head and neck, liver or kidney cancer. The V gene is TRBV4-1, the J gene TRBJ1-4; a possible D gene is TRBD1 (6 bases). This sample comprised CD4+ or CD8+ T cells sorted from blood, obtained in a trial of the OX40 agonist ivuxolimab. CDR3 sequence reads: CASSLSWGGPGEDEKLFF. In DNA form, the CDR3 reads TGCGCCAGCAGCCTCTCATGGGGGGGCCCCGGGGAAGATGAAAAACTGTTTTTT.